The 32 T cell receptor beta chains below come from one sample, sequenced in a study of blood T cell repertoires in COVID-19. The protocol was immunoSEQ multiplex PCR, while the TCRdb copy is restricted to in-frame clones and leaves out a portion. The sample yields 250,000 to 300,000 clones, around 84% seen once. Material for sequencing was peripheral blood. The receptors were gathered from a woman aged 55 to 70 with COVID-19, enrolled during active disease.

J is TRBJ1-5 and V is TRBV28; 8 nucleotides line up with TRBD1. The trim removed 6 bases at V and 6 bases at J, leaving 10 bases unmatched. The CDR3 totals 15 residues. CDR1 and CDR2 (germline): MDHEN, SYDVKM. The CDR3 nucleotides read TGTGCCAGCAGAAAATCTCAGGGGGCGTTTCAGCCCCAGCATTTT. The encoded protein is CASRKSQGAFQPQHF. The full variable domain, with the rest looked up from reference TRBV28 and TRBJ1-5, is DVKVTQSSRYLVKRTGEKVFLECVQDMDHENMFWYRQDPGLGLRLIYFSYDVKMKEKGDIPEGYSVSREKKERFSLILESASTNQTSMYLCASRKSQGAFQPQHFGDGTRLSIL.

Here the CDR3 DNA reads TGCGCCAGCAGCTGGGACAGGGGGACGCGGGGCTACACCTTC. Translation: CASSWDRGTRGYTF. The chain carries TRBV5-1 and TRBJ1-2, with 11 nucleotides matching TRBD1. Looked up from germline, CDR1 is SGHRS and CDR2 is YFSETQ. The trim removed 3 bases at V and 8 bases at J, leaving 6 bases unmatched. This CDR3 region has 14 residues.

Comments on this clone: Different DNA sequences within this sample yield the same CDR3. Written as DNA, the CDR3 is TGTGCCAGCAGCCGAGACAGCTCCTACGAGCAGTACTTC. This gives the protein CASSRDSSYEQYF. The V and J genes are TRBV11-3 and TRBJ2-7, with D perhaps TRBD1 (5 bases). Germline values: CDR1 SGHNT, CDR2 YENEEA. V lost 5 bases to trimming and J lost 0 bases, with 8 bases between them. CDR3 length: 13 amino acids.

This clone appeared a single time. DNA of the CDR3: TGTGCCAGCAGTTACTCCAGGGGTACTTTCTTT. Amino acids: CASSYSRGTFF. The V call is TRBV6-2 or TRBV6-3, the J call TRBJ1-1, with D possibly matching TRBD1 (6 bases). Trimming shortened V by 0 bases and J by 12 bases, and 8 bases separated the two germline ends. The CDR3 totals 11 residues. Germline V gives CDR1 MNHEY, CDR2 SVGEGT.

A few counts support this clone. The chain carries TRBV11-2 and TRBJ1-6; possibly TRBD1 for D (6 bases). V lost 4 bases to trimming and J lost 7 bases, with 11 bases between them. The CDR3 runs to 14 residues. The germline V gene encodes CDR1 SGHAT and CDR2 FQNNGV. CDR3 sequence reads: CASSSVRGNSPLHF. The CDR3 nucleotides read TGTGCCAGCAGCTCCGTCAGGGGAAATTCACCCCTCCACTTT. The full variable domain, with the rest looked up from reference TRBV11-2 and TRBJ1-6, is EAGVAQSPRYKIIEKRQSVAFWCNPISGHATLYWYQQILGQGPKLLIQFQNNGVVDDSQLPKDRFSAERLKGVDSTLKIQPAKLEDSAVYLCASSSVRGNSPLHFGNGTRLTVT.

The CDR3 region is CASSPSGVPGTEAFF. The CDR3 nucleotides are TGTGCCAGCAGCCCGTCCGGGGTTCCCGGCACTGAAGCTTTCTTT. V and J are TRBV7-8 and TRBJ1-1; D unresolved. Germline CDR1 and CDR2: SGHVS and FQNEAQ. The CDR3 spans 15 residues. Deletions cut 5 bases from V and 4 bases from J, with 17 bases between.

V is TRBV28 and J is TRBJ2-1; TRBD2 aligns across 8 bases. CDR1 is MDHEN, CDR2 SYDVKM, per germline. This CDR3 has 16 residues. The ends lost 6 bases at V and 4 bases at J; junction bases unmatched: 11. CDR3: CASSSILAAGYNEQFF. The DNA for the CDR3 is TGTGCCAGCAGCTCTATACTAGCGGCGGGGTACAATGAGCAGTTCTTC.

This chain joins TRBV12-5 and TRBJ2-1; no firm D call. Per the germline V gene, CDR1 is LGHNT and CDR2 is FRNRAP. This CDR3 has 16 residues. Trimming took off 1 base at V and 2 bases at J, with 12 bases between the two ends. This CDR3 is CASGLGLVEAYNEQFF. CDR3 nucleotides: TGTGCTAGTGGTTTGGGTCTAGTCGAGGCCTACAATGAGCAGTTCTTC.

The chain has TRBV4-1 and TRBJ1-1, with D possibly TRBD1 on 6 matching bases. The CDR3 is 18 residues long. From germline, CDR1 is MGHRA and CDR2 YSYEKL. Between the trimmed V and J ends, which lost 3 bases and 0 bases, there was a span of 20 bases. The CDR3 sequence: CASSHSANGQGMNTEAFF. CDR3 DNA sequence: TGCGCCAGCAGCCACTCCGCGAACGGGCAGGGGATGAACACTGAAGCTTTCTTT.

The chain links TRBV28 to TRBJ1-1; 7 nucleotides agree with TRBD1. Germline CDR1 MDHEN, CDR2 SYDVKM. This CDR3 comprises 13 residues. V gave up 5 bases and J gave up 10 bases; unmatched junction bases: 10. CDR3 amino acids: CASSDGQERIAFF. CDR3 DNA: TGTGCCAGCAGTGACGGACAGGAGAGGATAGCTTTCTTT.

This clone was recorded only once. This chain links TRBV27 with TRBJ2-7, with TRBD1 matching 7 bases. This CDR3 has 13 amino acids. After removal of 3 bases from V and 6 bases from J, the junction contained 5 bases not matched to a gene. CDR1 is MNHEY, CDR2 SMNVEV, per germline (reference sequence). CDR3 nucleotide sequence: TGTGCCAGCAGTTTCGGACAGGCGGCCGAGCAGTACTTC. It translates to CASSFGQAAEQYF.

The CDR3 loop reads CASSFGGIVTYEQYF. In nucleotides, the CDR3 is TGTGCCAGCAGTTTTGGAGGGATAGTGACCTACGAGCAGTACTTC. The gene calls are TRBV28 and TRBJ2-7, with D possibly TRBD2 on 6 matching bases. The V gene lost 3 bases and the J gene lost 2 bases, with 14 bases spanning the gap. In germline, CDR1 is MDHEN, CDR2 SYDVKM. CDR3 size: 15 residues.

V usage is TRBV27 and J usage is TRBJ2-4, with 8 bases matching TRBD2. V gave up 0 bases and J gave up 0 bases; unmatched junction bases: 1. Germline V lookup: CDR1 MNHEY, CDR2 SMNVEV (reference sequence). CDR3 length: 16 amino acids. Written as DNA, the CDR3 is TGTGCCAGCAGTTTATCTACTAGCGGAGCCAAAAACATTCAGTACTTC. Amino acids: CASSLSTSGAKNIQYF.

The genes are TRBV9 and TRBJ2-1; the match to TRBD2 covers 9 bases. The CDR3 length is 13 residues. J was trimmed by 9 bases and V by 3 bases; bases with no gene match: 4. CDR1 is SGDLS and CDR2 is YYNGEE in the germline V gene. The CDR3 is CASSGAGGPEQFF. CDR3 bases: TGTGCCAGCAGCGGGGCGGGAGGGCCTGAGCAGTTCTTC. Full variable domain (missing parts from reference TRBV9 and TRBJ2-1): DSGVTQTPKHLITATGQRVTLRCSPRSGDLSVYWYQQSLDQGLQFLIQYYNGEERAKGNILERFSAQQFPDLHSELNLSSLELGDSALYFCASSGAGGPEQFFGPGTRLTVL.

J is TRBJ2-7 and V is TRBV30; D gene unclear. Germline V gives CDR1 GTSNPN, CDR2 SVGIG (reference sequence). This CDR3 spans 14 amino acids. Deletions cut 2 bases from V and 0 bases from J, with 11 bases between. The CDR3 nucleotides are TGTGCCTGGAGTAGTCAGCGAAGCTCCTACGAGCAGTACTTC. Translating it yields CAWSSQRSSYEQYF.

The CDR3 here is CATSDRGITGELFF. The CDR3 region has the DNA TGTGCCACCTCGGACAGGGGGATAACCGGGGAGCTGTTTTTT. The chain combines TRBV19 with TRBJ2-2; 10 bases are shared with TRBD1. CDR1 and CDR2 from the germline V gene are LNHDA and SQIVND (reference sequence). Losses at the gene ends were 10 bases for V and 5 bases for J; bases not matched to a gene: 7. CDR3 length equals 14 residues.

This chain links TRBV12-3 or TRBV12-4 with TRBJ2-7; D is unresolved. V lost 4 bases to trimming and J lost 9 bases, with 10 bases between them. This CDR3 is 11 amino acids long. CDR3 DNA sequence: TGTGCCAGCAGTTCTCCTGGCCGGCAGTACTTC. Its translation: CASSSPGRQYF.

V and J are TRBV7-2 and TRBJ2-1; a possible D gene is TRBD1 (6 bases). From germline, CDR1 is SGHTA and CDR2 FQGNSA. The CDR3 contains 14 residues. The V end lost 3 bases, the J end lost 7 bases, and 13 bases lay between the germline ends. The CDR3 DNA is TGTGCCAGCAGCTTCCAACCCAGGGGTAATGAGCAGTTCTTC. This gives the protein CASSFQPRGNEQFF.

V is TRBV28 and J is TRBJ1-2, with 8 bases matching TRBD1. V shed 4 bases, J shed 5 bases, and the junction held 6 bases outside the gene matches. Germline CDR1 is MDHEN and CDR2 is SYDVKM. This CDR3 spans 14 amino acids. The CDR3 coding sequence is TGTGCCAGCAGTTCGGACAGGGTAAAATATGGCTACACCTTC. Translated: CASSSDRVKYGYTF.

V gene TRBV6-5 combines with J gene TRBJ1-1; D is possibly TRBD1 (6 bases). V was pared by 5 bases and J by 3 bases, with 13 bases between. Germline CDR1 MNHEY, CDR2 SVGAGI. The CDR3 spans 14 residues. DNA of the CDR3: TGTGCCAGCAGTCACCAGGGGTTTTACACTGAAGCTTTCTTT. Encoded protein: CASSHQGFYTEAFF.

The chain carries TRBV4-3 and TRBJ2-7, with 11 bases that match TRBD1. This CDR3 has 15 amino acids. Germline V CDR1 and CDR2: LGHNA, YSLEER. With V trimmed by 0 bases and J by 2 bases, 0 bases remained unmatched. The CDR3 nucleotides are TGCGCCAGCAGCCAAGAGGACAGGGGGCCCTACGAGCAGTACTTC. Translating it yields CASSQEDRGPYEQYF.

The rearrangement links TRBV6-1 to TRBJ1-6; 7 nucleotides align to TRBD1. Germline assignment: CDR1 MNHNS and CDR2 SASEGT. V lost 2 bases and J lost 10; bases outside the gene matches: 5. The CDR3 covers 14 residues. The CDR3 region has the DNA TGTGCCAGCAGTGAAATAAGGGGGCTCTCACCCCTCCACTTT. This gives the protein CASSEIRGLSPLHF.

The gene calls are TRBV6-8 and TRBJ2-7; 7 nucleotides line up with TRBD1. There are 14 residues in the CDR3. The V segment lost 9 bases and the J segment 3 bases; nucleotides outside the gene matches: 11. Germline V gene sequence: CDR1 MNHGY, CDR2 SAAAGT. CDR3: CASLRRDRYYEQYF. Here the CDR3 DNA reads TGTGCCAGTCTACGCCGGGACAGATACTACGAGCAGTACTTC.

The chain recombines TRBV11-3 with TRBJ2-1; 8 nucleotides line up with TRBD2. This CDR3 spans 17 amino acids. After removal of 0 bases from V and 2 bases from J, the junction contained 6 bases not matched to a gene. Per germline, CDR1 SGHNT and CDR2 YENEEA. DNA for the CDR3: TGTGCCAGCAGCTTAGATGGGGGGACTAGTACCTACAATGAGCAGTTCTTC. Its protein is CASSLDGGTSTYNEQFF.

The genes are TRBV9 and TRBJ2-2, with 10 bases lining up with TRBD2. Trimming removed 2 bases from V and 5 bases from J; junction bases left unmatched: 6. In germline, CDR1 is SGDLS, CDR2 YYNGEE. There are 16 residues in the CDR3. The CDR3 sequence is CASSVVASGSTGELFF. CDR3 sequence (DNA): TGTGCCAGCAGCGTTGTGGCTAGCGGGAGTACCGGGGAGCTGTTTTTT. Combining the CDR3 with reference TRBV9 and TRBJ2-2 gives the whole variable domain DSGVTQTPKHLITATGQRVTLRCSPRSGDLSVYWYQQSLDQGLQFLIQYYNGEERAKGNILERFSAQQFPDLHSELNLSSLELGDSALYFCASSVVASGSTGELFFGEGSRLTVL.

This clone was counted a single time. The chain joins TRBV5-4 to TRBJ2-3; 9 positions match TRBD1. This CDR3 is 18 amino acids long. The ends lost 4 bases at V and 0 bases at J; junction bases unmatched: 12. Per germline, CDR1 SGHNT and CDR2 YYREEE (reference sequence). The CDR3 sequence: CASSIRGQGRLSTDTQYF. The CDR3 DNA is TGTGCCAGCAGCATACGGGGACAGGGACGACTCAGCACAGATACGCAGTATTTT. Full variable domain (remainder filled in from reference TRBV5-4 and TRBJ2-3): ETGVTQSPTHLIKTRGQQVTLRCSSQSGHNTVSWYQQALGQGPQFIFQYYREEENGRGNFPPRFSGLQFPNYSSELNVNALELDDSALYLCASSIRGQGRLSTDTQYFGPGTRLTVL.

This clone was recorded only once. The genes are TRBV14 and TRBJ2-5; no reliable D call. The germline CDR1 and CDR2 sequences are SGHDN and FVKESK. This CDR3 contains 13 residues. The V gene lost 4 bases and the J gene lost 5 bases, with 11 bases spanning the gap. The CDR3 sequence is CASSRRVLETQYF. CDR3 nucleotide sequence: TGTGCCAGCAGCCGCCGGGTATTGGAGACCCAGTACTTC. Drawing the rest from reference TRBV14 and TRBJ2-5, the complete variable domain is EAGVTQFPSHSVIEKGQTVTLRCDPISGHDNLYWYRRVMGKEIKFLLHFVKESKQDESGMPNNRFLAERTGGTYSTLKVQPAELEDSGVYFCASSRRVLETQYFGPGTRLLVL.

This rearrangement joins TRBV19 to TRBJ2-1; 10 bases are a match to TRBD1. This CDR3 has 16 amino acids. The V gene end was trimmed by 3 bases and the J gene end by 7 bases; junction bases not matched to a gene: 9. Looked up from germline, CDR1 is LNHDA and CDR2 is SQIVND (reference sequence). The DNA for the CDR3 is TGTGCCAGTAGTATTGGGACAGGGGTAGGTAGAAATGAGCAGTTCTTC. Translating it yields CASSIGTGVGRNEQFF.

The V gene is TRBV19, the J gene TRBJ1-5, with 8 bases matching TRBD1. The CDR3 has 15 residues. Looked up from germline, CDR1 is LNHDA and CDR2 is SQIVND (reference sequence). Losses at the gene ends were 6 bases for V and 8 bases for J; bases not matched to a gene: 12. In DNA form, the CDR3 reads TGTGCCAGTAGAAAGGGGGGACAGGACTTCGAGCCCCAGCATTTT. Amino acid sequence: CASRKGGQDFEPQHF.

V and J are TRBV12-5 and TRBJ1-1, with no clear D. V was cut by 7 bases and J by 3 bases, with 15 bases left in between. Germline CDR1 reads LGHNT; CDR2 reads FRNRAP. The CDR3 loop spans 14 amino acids. CDR3 bases: TGTGCTAGTGCTCCCGGACGGGGATACACTGAAGCTTTCTTT. Its protein is CASAPGRGYTEAFF.

V gene TRBV19 combines with J gene TRBJ1-5; D remains unclear. The CDR3 is 14 residues long. Germline CDR1 is LNHDA and CDR2 is SQIVND (reference sequence). Trimming left V 2 bases short and J 0 bases short, with 5 bases between. The CDR3 here is CASSITGSNQPQHF. DNA of the CDR3: TGTGCCAGTAGTATAACGGGTAGCAATCAGCCCCAGCATTTT.

The chain has TRBV6-5 and TRBJ1-4, with 9 positions matching TRBD1. Losses at the gene ends were 5 bases for V and 7 bases for J; bases not matched to a gene: 8. Per germline, CDR1 MNHEY and CDR2 SVGAGI. This CDR3 contains 15 residues. CDR3 loop: CASSKHRGRVEKLFF. The DNA of the CDR3 is TGTGCCAGCAGTAAGCACAGGGGGCGGGTTGAAAAACTGTTTTTT.